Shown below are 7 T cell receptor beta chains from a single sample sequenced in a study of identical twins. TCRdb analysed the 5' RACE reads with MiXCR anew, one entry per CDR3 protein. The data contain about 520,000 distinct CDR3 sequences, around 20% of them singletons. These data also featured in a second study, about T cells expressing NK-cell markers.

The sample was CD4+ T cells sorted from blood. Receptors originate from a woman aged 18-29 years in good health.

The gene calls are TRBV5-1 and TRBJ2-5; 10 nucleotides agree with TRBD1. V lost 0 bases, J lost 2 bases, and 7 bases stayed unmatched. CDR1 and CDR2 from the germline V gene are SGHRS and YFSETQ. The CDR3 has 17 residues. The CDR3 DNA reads TGCGCCAGCAGCTTGGCCGGGACAGGGGTTTTACAAGAGACCCAGTACTTC. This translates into CASSLAGTGVLQETQYF.

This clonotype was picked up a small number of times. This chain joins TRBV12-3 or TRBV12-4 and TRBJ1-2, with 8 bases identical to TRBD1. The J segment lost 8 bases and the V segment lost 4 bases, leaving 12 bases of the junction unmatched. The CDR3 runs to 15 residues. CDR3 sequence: CASSYSGSSGGGYTF. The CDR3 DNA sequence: TGTGCCAGCAGTTACTCCGGGTCCTCAGGGGGCGGCTACACCTTC.

The CDR3 region is CSSTRAPTDTQYF. The DNA of the CDR3 is TGCAGCTCAACAAGGGCCCCCACAGATACGCAGTATTTT. The rearrangement links TRBV29-1 to TRBJ2-3; D remains unclear. This CDR3 comprises 13 residues. The germline V gene encodes CDR1 SQVTM and CDR2 ANQGSEA. Trimming cost V 8 bases and J 2 bases, with 14 bases left between them.

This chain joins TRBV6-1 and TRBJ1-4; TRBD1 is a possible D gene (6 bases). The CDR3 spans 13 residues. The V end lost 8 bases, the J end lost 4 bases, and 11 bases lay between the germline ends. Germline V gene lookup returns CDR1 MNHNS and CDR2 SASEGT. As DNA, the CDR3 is TGTGCCAGCGGACAGATTATTAATGAAAAACTGTTTTTT. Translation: CASGQIINEKLFF.

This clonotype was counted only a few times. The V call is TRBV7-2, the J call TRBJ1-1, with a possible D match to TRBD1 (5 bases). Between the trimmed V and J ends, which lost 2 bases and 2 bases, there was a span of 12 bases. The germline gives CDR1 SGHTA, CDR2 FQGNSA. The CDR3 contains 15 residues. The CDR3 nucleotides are TGTGCCAGCAGCTTAATCGGGACGGGAAACACTGAAGCTTTCTTT. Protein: CASSLIGTGNTEAFF.

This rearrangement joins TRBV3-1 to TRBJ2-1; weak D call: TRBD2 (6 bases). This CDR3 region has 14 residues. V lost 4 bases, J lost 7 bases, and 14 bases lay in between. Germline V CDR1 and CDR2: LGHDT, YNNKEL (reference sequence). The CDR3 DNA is TGTGCCAGCAGCCGCGTGGCGGGATCTAATGAGCAGTTCTTC. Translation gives CASSRVAGSNEQFF.

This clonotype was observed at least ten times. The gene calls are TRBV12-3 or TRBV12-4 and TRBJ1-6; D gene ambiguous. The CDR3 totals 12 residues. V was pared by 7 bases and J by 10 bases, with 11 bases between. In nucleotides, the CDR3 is TGTGCCAGCACCTCACCCCCCTCACCCCTCCACTTT. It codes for CASTSPPSPLHF.